What follows describes a single T cell receptor beta chain. The germline gives CDR1 SQVTM, CDR2 ANQGSEA. The CDR3 contains 13 residues. The V gene lost 6 bases and the J gene lost 5 bases, with 16 bases spanning the gap. The data originate from a study of blood T cell repertoires in COVID-19. Profiling relied on immunoSEQ multiplex PCR, and the TCRdb table lists in-frame clones only, not all of them. The sample lists 70,000 or so clones; about four fifths were seen once. This chain uses TRBV29-1 with TRBJ1-2; a weak D match, TRBD1 (6 bases). The sequenced sample consisted of peripheral blood. The receptor's source is a man in his 60s with COVID-19, enrolled during active disease. The CDR3 sequence is CSVRAGEGYGYTF. The CDR3 DNA follows: TGCAGCGTGAGGGCAGGGGAGGGGTATGGCTACACCTTC.